These T cell receptor beta chains were read from a single sample in a study of T-cell memory formation after mild COVID-19. TCRdb independently ran MiXCR on the 5' RACE reads; one entry per CDR3 protein. The sample records 550,000 to 700,000 distinct CDR3 sequences, around 17% being singletons. The sample was PBMCs or a T cell subset sorted from them (not recorded which). The receptors originated from an adult woman who had mild COVID-19 (a few samples of this study predate the infection). Cell type and time point are not known. Both conserved end residues are part of each CDR3. For some rows the clone size is stated as once, few or many, or as a class when expanded; others skip it.

>TRBV7-9|TRBJ2-2|15|.
CASSLMARGTGELFF
>TRBV10-3|TRBJ2-7|12|few
CAISDNSYEQYF
>TRBV6-6|TRBJ2-7|15|.
CASSGTSGRDYEQYF
>TRBV4-2|TRBJ2-3|13|.
CASSQVEVSSQYF
>TRBV11-2|TRBJ2-3|13|.
CAASSERTDTQYF
>TRBV3-1|TRBJ1-1|14|few
CASTSGTGDTEAFF
>TRBV5-1|TRBJ2-2|15|.
CASSQPSGNTGELFF
>TRBV5-8|TRBJ2-5|15|.
CASSPFGGMKETQYF
>TRBV29-1|TRBJ2-5|15|.
CSVVGTGGVRETQYF
>TRBV24-1|TRBJ2-3|12|.
CATSDWDSAQYF
>TRBV4-3|TRBJ2-1|13|.
CASSQTNDNEQFF
>TRBV29-1|TRBJ1-1|11|.
CSVVEVTEAFF
>TRBV20-1|TRBJ2-7|15|few
CSARERGAFLREQYF
>TRBV6-5|TRBJ1-2|14|.
CASNSGTGLRSYTF
>TRBV30|TRBJ1-1|13|.
CAWSVRQSTEAFF
>TRBV15|TRBJ1-3|13|.
CATSRVILDTIYF
>TRBV18|TRBJ2-7|13|few
CASSPGQGDEQYF
>TRBV20-1|TRBJ2-3|16|.
CSARGGQRTSTDTQYF
>TRBV7-8|TRBJ2-7|14|.
CASRGWDGNYEQYF
>TRBV5-1|TRBJ2-1|15|many
CASSLAFGQYNEQFF
>TRBV6-5|TRBJ2-3|14|few
CASSYRAGEDTQYF
>TRBV2|TRBJ2-3|14|.
CAGKFLASVDTQYF
>TRBV28|TRBJ2-7|12|.
CASRGGVYEQYF
>TRBV11-3|TRBJ2-7|15|.
CASSSGLAGGREQYF
>TRBV7-9|TRBJ1-1|15|.
CASSLAAGGRPEAFF
>TRBV6-2/TRBV6-3|TRBJ2-3|15|few
CASRHGRGYTDTQYF
>TRBV5-5|TRBJ1-5|15|.
CASSLGRGYNQPQHF
>TRBV27|TRBJ2-3|16|few
CASSLVAPGGTDTQYF
>TRBV24-1|TRBJ2-3|14|.
CATGTGGLTDTQYF
>TRBV28|TRBJ2-1|14|.
CASSYPGSNNEQFF
>TRBV6-5|TRBJ2-3|15|.
CASSLRDFGTDTQYF
>TRBV5-1|TRBJ2-1|14|many
CASSFRGADNEQFF
>TRBV9|TRBJ1-1|13|few
CASSVLETTEAFF
>TRBV7-2|TRBJ1-1|13|.
CASSLYRHTEAFF
>TRBV7-9|TRBJ2-1|16|.
CASSLRTGELYNEQFF
>TRBV4-1|TRBJ1-1|15|once
CASSQTPLRSPEAFF
>TRBV7-6|TRBJ1-2|13|few
CASSPTGQGGYTF
>TRBV5-5|TRBJ2-3|14|.
CASSMGLNTDTQYF
>TRBV19|TRBJ1-2|10|few
CASSSGPHTF
>TRBV4-1|TRBJ2-1|15|.
CASSQGTGGRNEQFF
>TRBV4-2|TRBJ2-7|13|few
CASSQESRDEQYF
>TRBV5-1|TRBJ1-4|14|.
CASSSGSSNEKLFF